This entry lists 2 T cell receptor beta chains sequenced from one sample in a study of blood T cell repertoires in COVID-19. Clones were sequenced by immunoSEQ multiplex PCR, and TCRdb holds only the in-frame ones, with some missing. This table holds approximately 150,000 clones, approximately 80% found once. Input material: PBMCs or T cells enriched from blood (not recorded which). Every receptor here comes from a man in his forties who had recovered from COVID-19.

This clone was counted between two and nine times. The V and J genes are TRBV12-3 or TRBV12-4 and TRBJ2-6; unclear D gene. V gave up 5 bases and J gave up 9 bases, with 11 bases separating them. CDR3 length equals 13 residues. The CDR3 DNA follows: TGTGCCAGCAGTAGACGAGGTGGCAACGTCCTGACTTTC. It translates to CASSRRGGNVLTF.

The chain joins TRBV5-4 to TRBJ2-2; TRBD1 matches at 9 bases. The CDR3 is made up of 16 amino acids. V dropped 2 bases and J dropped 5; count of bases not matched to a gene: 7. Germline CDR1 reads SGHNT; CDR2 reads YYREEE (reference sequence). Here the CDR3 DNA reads TGTGCCAGCAGCTTACTACAGGGGGCGAGAACCGGGGAGCTGTTTTTT. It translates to CASSLLQGARTGELFF.